The T cell receptor (beta chain) described here comes from a study of patients and donors after allogeneic stem cell transplantation. The CDR3 spans 15 residues. CDR1 is SEHNR and CDR2 is FQNEAQ in the germline V gene (reference sequence). V was trimmed by 2 bases and J by 2 bases, leaving 9 bases between them. In TCRdb, the RT-PCR reads were re-called with MiXCR into one record per CDR3 protein. The profile shows 110,000 or so distinct CDR3 sequences, approximately 40% of them singletons. Only a few counts were recorded for this clonotype. The gene calls are TRBV7-9 and TRBJ2-2; D is ambiguous. The clonotype was recovered from a human donor who was either an allogeneic HSCT recipient or a stem cell or donor lymphocyte infusion donor (not recorded which). It is not recorded whose cells these are; they may come from a transplant donor. Input material: blood, either unsorted or a sorted T cell fraction (not recorded which). CDR3 region: CASSLSRLNTGELFF. For the CDR3, the DNA is TGTGCCAGCAGCTTATCGAGGCTTAACACCGGGGAGCTGTTTTTT.